Here is one TCR beta chain with its context. Its antigen has not been determined. Per-base qualities were not stored, and no clone one base away is much larger. Looking up the germline V gene yields CDR1 MNHEY and CDR2 SVGEGT. The CDR3 sequence holds 17 residues, the cysteine and phenylalanine included. CDR3 DNA only is kept here, 51 bases in frame from base 1. Unmatched junction bases come to 11, with V trimmed by 6 bases and J by 3 bases. TCRbeta CDR3 regions were amplified from genomic DNA using the immunoSEQ Assay, a bias-controlled multiplex PCR. The authors' analysis ran thus. The number of nucleated cells in each sample was estimated from the amplification of reference gene primers within the assay. Sequence reads were collapsed and filtered to measure the absolute abundance of every unique TCRbeta CDR3 rearrangement. Productive Simpson clonality was computed per sample as the square root of Simpson's diversity index over productive rearrangements. TCRdb obtained this table from immuneACCESS and retained in-frame rearrangements with V and J assigned. These tables miss some clones; where compared with another copy, unresolved V genes account for less than half of the shortfall, and the remainder is unexplained. V, J and clone size are those of that table, while D and trimming were read from the DNA. The sample contains 200,000 to 250,000 clones, roughly 88% of them found a single time. About 3.5% of the sample comes from the top ten.

Enrolling through a virtual design, the prospective study's participants ranged in age from roughly 18 to 95 years and lived across some 23 United States geographic areas. In the prospective study, participants were assigned to cohorts based on the clinical history participants reported in a screening survey and a study questionnaire. A participant counted as exposed if, within 2 weeks of entering the study, that participant had been in contact with someone who had a PCR-confirmed or clinician-diagnosed COVID-19 case. Each participant in the prospective study had whole blood, serum and a nasopharyngeal or oropharyngeal swab collected by mobile phlebotomists. Participants in the prospective study had the option to provide additional blood draws and questionnaires over a roughly 2-month period. Before DNA extraction, blood samples from the prospective study were shipped at room temperature or frozen.

This record belongs to a study of blood T cell repertoires in COVID-19 (dated by TCRdb to the early 2020s). With respect to the entire study: Samples covering the acute and convalescent phases of COVID-19 were provided by collaborators in the United States, Italy and Spain. HLA class I and class II types, where available, came from metadata supplied by the sample provider rather than from assay-based typing. Nearly every sample came with metadata listing a de-identified subject ID, COVID-19 status, age in years and sex. The repertoires were released in a freely available public database intended as a resource for research on the immune response to SARS-CoV-2. Deeply sampled blood TCRbeta repertoires from subjects exposed to, actively infected with, or recovered from COVID-19 were included in the dataset. The prospective study material was composed of cDNA or gDNA derived from T cells, B-cell-depleted T cells, or PBMCs. The samples were drawn from two sources: the first 160 participants of the ongoing ImmuneRACE study, and over 1,000 subjects contributed by 6 global collaborators. What the work shows at the level of the full study, not this receptor alone: The amount of clinical and demographic metadata varied by source and participant and was provided uncurated.

Material for sequencing was PBMCs or T cells enriched from blood (not recorded which). The chain employs TRBV6-2 or TRBV6-3 and TRBJ2-7; 13 bases in the middle match TRBD2. This clonotype originated in a woman aged 25-40 years who had been exposed to COVID-19. CDR3 sequence: CASSPPGTSGNYYEQYF. The DNA is TGTGCCAGCAGCCCCCCCGGGACTAGCGGGAATTACTACGAGCAGTACTTC.